This T cell receptor beta chain was obtained from a study of T-cell memory formation after mild COVID-19. Study background: TCR clusters largely stayed donor specific. The study, taken as a whole, reports: Several responding clones turned up in pre-infection memory, indicating that cross-reactive memory may have taken part.

J gave up 7 bases and V 1 base, and 7 bases lay outside the gene matches. CDR3 length: 16 residues. Germline CDR1 LGHNA, CDR2 YNFKEQ. MiXCR, applied by TCRdb to the 5' RACE reads, yields one record per CDR3 protein. The table has just over 200,000 distinct CDR3 sequences, 9.5% seen once. Concerning this clonotype itself: The antigen is not known.

Specimen: PBMCs or a T cell subset sorted from them (not recorded which). The receptor's source is a man aged 18-30 years who had mild COVID-19 (a few samples of this study predate the infection). Cell type and time point are not known. The genes are TRBV4-2 and TRBJ2-4, with 10 bases that match TRBD1. CDR3 protein: CASSQGQGASGNIQYF. The CDR3 region has the DNA TGTGCCAGCAGCCAAGGACAGGGGGCTAGCGGCAACATTCAGTACTTC.